The present entry profiles one TCR beta chain with its context. The antigen is not known. These data are taken from a study of type 1 regulatory T cells. Across the whole study: T-allo10 is a Tr1-enriched, alloantigen-specific CD4 T cell product made in vitro.

Study results and caveats: Compared with non-Tr1 cells, Tr1 cells showed a narrower TCR repertoire.

CDR3 length: 18 amino acids. Losses at the gene ends were 6 bases for V and 0 bases for J; bases not matched to a gene: 13. TCRdb called the reads again in MiXCR, with one record for every CDR3 protein. Of roughly 65,000 distinct CDR3 sequences listed, roughly 49% are singletons. This sequence joins TRBV12-3 or TRBV12-4 and TRBJ1-1, with 10 bases matching TRBD1. The TCR sequence derives from a human donor in good health. The source material was cultured non-Tr1 T cells, either the whole culture or a sorted T cell fraction (not recorded which). DNA for the CDR3: TGTGCCAGCAGGGGAAGACAGGGGGCCTTCCTGATGAACACTGAAGCTTTCTTT. Translating gives CASRGRQGAFLMNTEAFF.